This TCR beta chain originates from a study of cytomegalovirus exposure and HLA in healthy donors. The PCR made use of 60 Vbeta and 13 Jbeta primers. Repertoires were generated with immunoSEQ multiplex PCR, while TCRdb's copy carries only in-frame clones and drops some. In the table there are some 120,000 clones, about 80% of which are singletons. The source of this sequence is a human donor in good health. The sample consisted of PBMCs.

The CDR3 loop is CSARSGARSYF. The CDR3 DNA reads TGCAGTGCTAGGTCAGGGGCCCGAAGTTACTTC. The genes are TRBV20-1 and TRBJ2-7, with D perhaps matching TRBD1 (6 bases). The CDR3 length is 11 residues. The germline CDR1 and CDR2 sequences are DFQATT and SNEGSKA (reference sequence). Trimming pared 3 bases from V and 13 bases from J, leaving 16 bases between.